This T cell receptor (beta chain) was identified in a study of T-cell memory formation after mild COVID-19. General study points: Pre-infection memory already had some responding clones, implying cross-reactive memory joined.

Germline loops: CDR1 SGHTA, CDR2 FQGNSA. Trimming shortened V by 5 bases and J by 5 bases, and 8 bases separated the two germline ends. This CDR3 is built from 12 residues. This clonotype was observed at least ten times. Its specificity is unknown. TCRdb re-derived calls from the 5' RACE reads in MiXCR, one entry per CDR3 protein. This sample has around 34,000 distinct CDR3 sequences, with around 8% found just once. Source material: PBMCs or a T cell subset sorted from them (not recorded which). This rearrangement joins TRBV7-2 to TRBJ2-3; D gene ambiguous. This TCR was sampled from a man aged 18 to 30 who had mild COVID-19 (a few samples of this study predate the infection). Cell type and time point are not known. This CDR3 is CASSPTEDTQYF. CDR3 DNA: TGTGCCAGCAGCCCCACGGAAGATACGCAGTATTTT.